This T cell receptor (beta chain) was profiled in a study of Graves' ophthalmopathy and Graves' hyperthyroidism. This clonotype was picked up many times. Its antigen is unknown. The CDR3 runs to 14 residues. Germline CDR1 DFQATT, CDR2 SNEGSKA (reference sequence). Trimming removed 6 bases from V and 5 bases from J; junction bases left unmatched: 9. Stable hyperthyroidism meant no ophthalmopathy within 18 months of follow-up. Diagnosis used clinical symptoms, serum thyroxine, TRAb, thyroid ultrasound and orbital computed tomography. Using RNA transcripts, the TCR beta CDR3 regions were amplified. Second-round multiplex PCR came after a first-round RT-PCR that employed HTBI primers. TCRdb re-called the multiplex PCR reads through MiXCR, storing one row per CDR3 protein. The sample yields approximately 410,000 distinct CDR3 sequences, just over 15% seen once. Study-level findings and limits: This model predicted ophthalmopathy progression (sensitivity 70% to 71%, specificity 72% to 80%).

The receptor was isolated from a woman under 30 with stable Graves' hyperthyroidism. The V gene is TRBV20-1, the J gene TRBJ2-7; 11 positions match TRBD2. Source material: peripheral blood. Here the CDR3 reads CSAMTSGDVHEQYF. The CDR3 DNA follows: TGCAGTGCCATGACTAGCGGGGACGTACACGAGCAGTACTTC.